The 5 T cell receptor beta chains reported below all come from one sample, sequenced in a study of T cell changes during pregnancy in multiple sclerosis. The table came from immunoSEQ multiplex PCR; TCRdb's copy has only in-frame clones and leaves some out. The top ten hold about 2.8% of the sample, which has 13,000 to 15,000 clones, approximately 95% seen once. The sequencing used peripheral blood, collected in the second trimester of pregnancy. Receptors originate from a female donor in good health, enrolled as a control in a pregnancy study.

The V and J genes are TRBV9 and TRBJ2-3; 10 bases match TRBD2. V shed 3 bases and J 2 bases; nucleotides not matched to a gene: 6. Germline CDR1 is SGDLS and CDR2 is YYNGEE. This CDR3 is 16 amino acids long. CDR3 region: CASSGSSGGSTDTQYF. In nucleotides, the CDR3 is TGTGCCAGCAGCGGATCTAGCGGGGGCTCCACAGATACGCAGTATTTT.

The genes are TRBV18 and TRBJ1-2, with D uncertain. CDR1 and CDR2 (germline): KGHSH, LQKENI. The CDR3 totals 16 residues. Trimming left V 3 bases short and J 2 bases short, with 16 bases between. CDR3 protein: CASSPSGNENNYGYTF. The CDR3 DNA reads TGTGCCAGCTCACCGTCCGGGAACGAAAACAACTATGGCTACACCTTC.

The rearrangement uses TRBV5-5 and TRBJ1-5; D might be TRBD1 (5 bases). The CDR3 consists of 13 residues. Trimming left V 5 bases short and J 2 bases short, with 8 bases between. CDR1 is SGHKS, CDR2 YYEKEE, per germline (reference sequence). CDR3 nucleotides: TGTGCCAGCAGAGGGGAGGGCAATCAGCCCCAGCATTTT. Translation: CASRGEGNQPQHF.

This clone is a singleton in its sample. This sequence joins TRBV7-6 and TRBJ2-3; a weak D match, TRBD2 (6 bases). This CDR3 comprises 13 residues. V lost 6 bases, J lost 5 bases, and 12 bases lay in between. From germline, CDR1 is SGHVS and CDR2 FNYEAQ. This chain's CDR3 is CASSWDLQDTQYF. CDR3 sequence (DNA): TGTGCCAGCAGTTGGGACTTGCAAGATACGCAGTATTTT.

CDR3 amino acids: CASSPGLAGGLNNEQFF. CDR3 DNA sequence: TGCGCCAGCAGCCCGGGACTAGCGGGGGGGCTCAACAATGAGCAGTTCTTC. The rearrangement uses TRBV5-1 and TRBJ2-1, with 16 bases lining up with TRBD2. This CDR3 spans 17 amino acids. Germline-derived CDR1 and CDR2 are SGHRS and YFSETQ. The trim removed 4 bases at V and 5 bases at J, leaving 6 bases unmatched.